This TCR beta chain was identified in a study of regulatory T cells in long-lasting Graves disease (dated by TCRdb to about 2021). With regard to the full study: Antithyroid drugs had been taken for less than 3 months by newly diagnosed Graves' disease patients. Peripheral blood TCR sequencing and RNA sequencing compared persistent Graves' disease patients with newly diagnosed Graves' disease patients. The study was registered as a clinical trial and conducted in China. TCR sequencing covered about 13 persistent and 20 or so newly diagnosed Graves' disease patients, approximately 33 samples in total. The paper as a whole reports these results and caveats: Persistent disease showed preferential use of TRBV28, TRBJ1-2 and TRBJ2-5, whereas newly diagnosed disease favored TRBV20-1 and TRBJ2-1. Sequencing and analysis were limited to the TCR beta chain. Only peripheral blood was studied, because thyroid tissue, the primary lesion, was inaccessible. Patients with persistent disease shared more public clonotypes (approximately 2,500) than newly diagnosed patients did (966). The authors noted that the small sample size was a limitation that may lower accuracy. Persistent Graves' disease patients showed lower TCR Shannon entropy and fewer highly expanded clones than newly diagnosed patients, suggesting clonal expansion.

Remarks on this clonotype: Its antigen is not yet known. Per-nucleotide qualities are absent, and no much larger clonotype sits a single base away.

CDR1 SGHRS and CDR2 YFSETQ were looked up in the germline V gene. There are 16 amino acids in the CDR3, from cysteine to phenylalanine inclusive. The only DNA kept is the CDR3, 48 bases in frame from the first base. Trimming costs V 0 bases and J 6 bases, and their ends lie 13 bases apart. The library was produced with multiplex PCR. TCRdb lists the instrument as Illumina HiSeq 4000. iRepertoire HTBI primers and Arm-PCR amplification of CDR3 regions were used to construct TCR beta libraries. PCR products were gel purified before sequencing. As for the original processing: Across samples, roughly 60 TRBV and 13 to 15 TRBJ segments were identified and used for gene usage analysis of CDR3 amino acid clonotypes. COPE and FqMerger were used to merge filtered high-quality paired reads into contigs. BLAST was used to align contigs to the IMGT TRBV, TRBD and TRBJ reference genes, and CDR3 was defined following IMGT. Any clonotype with a frequency above 0.1% was counted as a highly expanded clone. Shannon entropy served as the measure of repertoire diversity, while the Gini coefficient captured V-J evenness. Clonotypes shared by more than one individual were considered public. The public reads were quality trimmed at Q25 with fastp and then assembled into clones with MiXCR by TCRdb, keeping productive beta chains. Every CDR3 protein is listed once, alongside the most common genes and DNA of its rows. TCRdb, not the original authors, processed these V and J calls. This sample comprises 550,000 to 650,000 distinct CDR3 sequences, about 16% of them detected only once. The ten largest make up approximately 12% of the sample.

The label giving this sample's time point can be read as: newly diagnosed GD, antithyroid drugs for less than 3 months. For both TCR sequencing and RNA sequencing, RNA was extracted from PBMCs using TRIzol. The diagnosis of Graves' disease followed American Thyroid Association guidelines. Recruitment of patients was carried out at an endocrinology department in Xi'an, China. Each patient gave roughly 10 milliliters of peripheral blood, collected in an EDTA anticoagulant tube. Ficoll Paque Plus density gradient separation was used to isolate PBMCs, and no further T cell sorting was done. RNA quality was checked with an Agilent 2100 Bioanalyzer and agarose gel, and concentration with a NanoDrop 2000. In addition, the sample was reused for a study of T cells in Graves' hyperthyroidism and ophthalmopathy. The second study reports: Stable Graves' hyperthyroidism was defined as the absence of progression to ophthalmopathy over 18 months of follow-up. Hyperthyroidism patients were newly diagnosed, with disease duration under 2 months, and aged 18 to 65 years. Exclusion was applied to patients with uncontrolled infections, other autoimmune diseases, pregnancy or lactation. Diagnoses were established on the basis of clinical symptoms, serum thyroxine and TRAb, thyroid ultrasound, and orbital computed tomography. The first round of RT-PCR for the TCR CDR3 was performed with the HTBI primer set and the Qiagen OneStep RT-PCR kit. Most expanded thyroid clonotypes (frequency above 0.001) were also detected in blood, a finding suggesting that blood repertoires may reflect thyroid immune responses. In cross-validation, a model built on a 13 V-J signature told ophthalmopathy apart from stable hyperthyroidism with over 85% sensitivity and around 84% specificity, and in testing the same model reached 80%/75%. During validation, the model predicted progression to ophthalmopathy a median of about 6.3 months ahead of onset, with around 65% sensitivity and 72.22% specificity. To identify TCR V-J signatures that set the groups apart, the researchers used a discovery cohort of about a hundred patients, made up of about 44 with Graves' ophthalmopathy and 57 with stable Graves' hyperthyroidism. Prospective prediction of ophthalmopathy was tested in an independent validation cohort of approximately 19 hyperthyroidism patients and 17 patients who later progressed to ophthalmopathy. The 75 to 100 discovery patients were divided at random into training and test sets in a 7:3 ratio. Thyroid tissue and blood T-cell repertoires from about 6 Graves' hyperthyroidism patients were also compared in the study. Once sampling was done, hyperthyroidism patients were given methimazole at a starting dose of 30 mg daily, whereas ophthalmopathy patients were given high-dose intravenous methylprednisolone. A second multiplex PCR round built the libraries, followed by size selection and purification. Libraries were sequenced paired-end with 100 bp reads on an Illumina HiSeq2000. SOAPnuke was used to process the raw data, removing reads that contained adapters or uncalled bases, had a mean Phred below 15, or lacked an exact match to the constant primer or identifier. COPE v1.2.5 was used to merge the high-quality paired reads, and each unique nucleotide sequence was defined as a clonotype. Clonotypes were aligned to IMGT TRBV, TRBD and TRBJ reference segments using MiTCR v1.1. The analysis was restricted to V-J combinations with a frequency above 0.0001, which together covered over 99% of the repertoires. A TCS score was defined as the ratio of F50 (clonal expansion) to E x V (chaos), with BLOSUM62-based TCRdist applied between CDR3 peptides within each V-J. Welch's t-statistics and random forest reduced fewer than 600 V-J features to about 13, which were used in a naive Bayes classifier (R e1071). Sample size was not statistically predetermined, and investigators were not blinded to group allocation. According to the paper, TCR Vbeta CDR3 sequencing was carried out on about 140 peripheral blood samples, which came from fewer than 50 ophthalmopathy, under 80 hyperthyroidism and about 17 progressor patients.

This TCR came from a man aged 18 to 29 with Graves disease. Donor details come from another sample of the same person, matched by shared clones. The sequencing used peripheral blood mononuclear cells (PBMCs), collected at new diagnosis, from a patient treated with antithyroid drugs. The chain is encoded by TRBV5-1 joined to TRBJ1-6, and perhaps TRBD1 as D gene, on 6 matching bases. The DNA is as follows: TGCGCCAGCAGCTTGGCCTTCGAGGGGGTTAATTCACCCCTCCACTTT. This gives the protein CASSLAFEGVNSPLHF.